The following is a T cell receptor (beta chain) sequence with its context. Its cognate antigen has yet to be identified. No much larger clonotype is one base removed from it; base qualities were not supplied. These data come from a study of T cells in Graves' hyperthyroidism and ophthalmopathy (dated by TCRdb to the late 2010s). With respect to the entire study: Peripheral blood was collected at initial diagnosis, before any treatment. To identify TCR V-J signatures that set the groups apart, the researchers used a discovery cohort of about a hundred patients, made up of roughly 45 with Graves' ophthalmopathy and some 60 with stable Graves' hyperthyroidism. Whether ophthalmopathy could be predicted prospectively was tested in an independent validation cohort made up of under 20 hyperthyroidism patients plus 17 patients who later progressed to ophthalmopathy. The roughly 91 discovery patients were randomly divided into training and test sets at a 7:3 ratio. In addition, the study compared T-cell repertoires in thyroid tissue and in blood from roughly 6 Graves' hyperthyroidism patients. After blood sampling, hyperthyroidism patients were treated with methimazole at a starting dose of 30 mg daily, and ophthalmopathy patients were treated with high-dose intravenous methylprednisolone. The paper reports TCR Vbeta CDR3 sequencing of more than 120 peripheral blood samples: around 45 ophthalmopathy, roughly 74 hyperthyroidism and approximately 17 progressor patients. Study-wide findings and limitations: Most expanded thyroid clonotypes (frequency above 0.001) were also detected in blood, a finding suggesting that blood repertoires may reflect thyroid immune responses. Sample size was not statistically predetermined, and investigators were not blinded to group allocation. In validation, the model predicted progression to ophthalmopathy a median of roughly 6.2 months before onset, with around 70% sensitivity and around 76% specificity. A 13 V-J signature model separated ophthalmopathy from stable hyperthyroidism, with 87.88% sensitivity and just under 84% specificity in cross-validation and 80%/75% in testing.

The TCR beta CDR3 regions were amplified from the RNA transcripts. A first-round RT-PCR of the TCR CDR3 used the HTBI primer set with the Qiagen OneStep RT-PCR kit. A second multiplex PCR round built the libraries, followed by size selection and purification. The libraries were sequenced on an Illumina HiSeq2000 using paired-end 100 bp reads. As for the authors' bioinformatics: Raw data were processed with SOAPnuke, discarding reads with adapters, uncalled bases, mean Phred below 15, or no exact constant-primer or identifier match. COPE v1.2.5 was used to merge high-quality paired reads, and clonotypes were defined as unique nucleotide sequences. Clonotypes were aligned to IMGT TRBV, TRBD and TRBJ reference segments using MiTCR v1.1. Only V-J combinations with frequency above 0.0001, covering approximately 99% of repertoires, were analysed. The TCS score was defined as the ratio of F50 (clonal expansion) to E x V (chaos), calculated using BLOSUM62-based TCRdist between CDR3 peptides within each V-J. Welch's t-statistics and random forest reduced 500 to 650 V-J features to around 14, which were used in a naive Bayes classifier (R e1071). The similarity between thyroid and blood repertoires was quantified using the Morisita-Horn index. TCRdb trimmed the raw reads at Q25, called clones with MiXCR and kept productive beta chains. Each entry is one CDR3 protein sequence, shown with its most common DNA and genes. The V and J calls were determined by TCRdb, not by the authors. The sample yields about 50,000 distinct CDR3 sequences; around half were counted once. Roughly 12% of the sample is taken by the ten largest.

The CDR3, from cysteine to phenylalanine, totals 14 residues. This entry keeps only the CDR3 DNA: 42 bases, framed from base 1. Taken from the germline V gene (reference sequence), the CDR1 and CDR2 loops are DFQATT and SNEGSKA. V lost 5 bases and J lost 4 bases; the stretch between them is 16 bases long. Ophthalmopathy patients had moderately to severely active disease, with a Clinical Activity Score of 3 or more, a NOSPECS grade of 4 or more, and a disease duration of less than 3 months. Any patient with an uncontrolled infection, another autoimmune disease, pregnancy or lactation was excluded. Diagnoses were based on clinical symptoms, serum thyroxine and TRAb, thyroid ultrasound and orbital computed tomography. PBMCs were isolated from approximately 10 ml of fresh peripheral blood by Ficoll-Paque density gradient centrifugation. Total RNA was extracted with Trizol reagent, and quality was checked on an Agilent 2100 Bioanalyzer.

This TCR derives from a woman aged 25-40 years with Graves' ophthalmopathy. The sample consisted of blood. Recombination joined TRBV20-1 with TRBJ2-3; the D segment could be TRBD1, given 6 matching bases. The DNA is as follows: TGCAGTGCTCCCCCTGGGGCAGGGGCAGATACGCAGTATTTT. This is translated as CSAPPGAGADTQYF.